This T cell receptor (beta chain) came from a study of T cell responses to AZD1222 COVID-19 vaccine. The study, taken as a whole, reports: Without day 14 samples, only post-peak T cell repertoires were studied. Clonal diversity was possibly underestimated; the donors were predominantly white British and more often female. Nearly half of the spike-specific TCRs reportedly recognize variant regions that carry no mutations. Spike was spanned by vaccine-associated CD4 TCRs, with dominance at 160-218 and 743-854.

Germline V gene data show CDR1 as MNHEY and CDR2 as SVGEGT. Trimming shortened V by 7 bases and J by 3 bases, and 15 bases separated the two germline ends. The CDR3 is made up of 14 amino acids. Using immunoSEQ multiplex PCR, the repertoire was profiled, and TCRdb retains in-frame clones only, with some absent. The table lists 200,000 or so clones, about 93% of them singletons. As to this clone: Antigen unknown.

The material was peripheral blood, obtained 28 days after the second AZD1222 dose. The clonotype comes from an adult who received the AZD1222 COVID-19 vaccine. The chain is built from TRBV6-2 or TRBV6-3 and TRBJ2-5, with D tentatively TRBD2 (5 bases). CDR3: CASTPGLREETQYF. The CDR3 nucleotides read TGTGCCAGCACCCCAGGACTTAGGGAAGAGACCCAGTACTTC.